This T cell receptor beta chain was recovered during a study of read filtering for tumor transcriptome and immune sequencing. On this clonotype itself: Sequence at one end of the junction differs from germline and may be a read error.

The CDR3 covers 15 residues. The library was built from about 0.4 ug RNA with molecular barcoded adaptors for alpha/delta and beta/gamma chains. Via MiXCR, TCRdb re-called the reads, giving one row per CDR3 protein. The sample lists roughly 6,000 distinct CDR3 sequences; around a quarter were seen once. The sequence derives from a donor over 35 with multiple myeloma. Sequenced: a population of CD138-negative cells sorted from bone marrow. The chain carries TRBV12-3 or TRBV12-4 and TRBJ1-5; 9 bases are a match to TRBD1. The CDR3 here is CASRLGTGPGQPQHF. CDR3 coding DNA: TGTGCCAGCCGTTTGGGGACAGGGCCTGGGCAACCCCAGCATTTT.